The present TCR beta chain was sequenced within a study of neurological immune-mediated disorders. The study, taken as a whole, reports: HTLV-1-associated myelopathy showed the most TCR clonal expansion; multiple sclerosis the least, below healthy controls.

This clonotype was counted many times. The antigen is unknown. CDR1 is MDHEN, CDR2 SYDVKM, per germline. This CDR3 has 17 residues. J lost 7 bases, V lost 6 bases, and 17 bases had no gene match. Synthesis of cDNA used 5'RACE (with 10-nucleotide random UMIs). TCRdb reprocessed the 5' RACE reads with MiXCR, giving one entry per CDR3 protein. The sample records just under 45,000 distinct CDR3 sequences, 20% to 25% being singletons. Time point indicated: technical triplicate 3. PBMCs stored at -80 C, 2 million in total, were the source of the unsorted libraries. The sequenced material came from PBMCs. The rearrangement links TRBV28 to TRBJ2-1; TRBD2 aligns across 8 bases. The origin of this receptor is a man between 60 and 70 years old with HTLV-1-associated myelopathy (HAM/TSP). The CDR3 DNA is TGTGCCAGCAGCCCAAACGGGAGGGACCCATTGAGGAATGAGCAGTTCTTC. This codes for CASSPNGRDPLRNEQFF.